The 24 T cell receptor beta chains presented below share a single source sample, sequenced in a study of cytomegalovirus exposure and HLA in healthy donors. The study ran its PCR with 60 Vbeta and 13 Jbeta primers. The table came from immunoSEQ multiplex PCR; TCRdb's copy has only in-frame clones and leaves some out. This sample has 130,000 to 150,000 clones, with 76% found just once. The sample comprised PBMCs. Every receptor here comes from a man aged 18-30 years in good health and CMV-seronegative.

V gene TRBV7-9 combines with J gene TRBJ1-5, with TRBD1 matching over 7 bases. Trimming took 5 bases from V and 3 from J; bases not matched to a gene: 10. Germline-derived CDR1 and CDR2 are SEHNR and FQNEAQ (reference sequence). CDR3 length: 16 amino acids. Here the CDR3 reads CASSPQGGLDNQPQHF. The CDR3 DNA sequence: TGTGCCAGCAGCCCACAAGGGGGCTTAGACAATCAGCCCCAGCATTTT.

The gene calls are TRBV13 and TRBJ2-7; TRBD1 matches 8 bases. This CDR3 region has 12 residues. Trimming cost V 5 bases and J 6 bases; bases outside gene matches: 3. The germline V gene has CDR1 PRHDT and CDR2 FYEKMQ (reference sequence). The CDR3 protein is CASSGQGGEQYF. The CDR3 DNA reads TGTGCCAGCAGCGGACAGGGAGGCGAGCAGTACTTC.

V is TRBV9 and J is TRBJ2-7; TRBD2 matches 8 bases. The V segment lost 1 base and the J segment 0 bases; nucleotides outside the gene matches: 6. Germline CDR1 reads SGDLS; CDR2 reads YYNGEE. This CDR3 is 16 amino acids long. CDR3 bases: TGTGCCAGCAGCGTACGCCCGCGGGGGGACTCCTACGAGCAGTACTTC. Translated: CASSVRPRGDSYEQYF.

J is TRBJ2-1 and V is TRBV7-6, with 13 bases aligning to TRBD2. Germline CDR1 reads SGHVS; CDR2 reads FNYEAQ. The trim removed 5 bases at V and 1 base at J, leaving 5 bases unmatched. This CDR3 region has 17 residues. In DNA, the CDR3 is TGTGCCAGCAGCCAAACTAGCGGGGGGGCATCCTACAATGAGCAGTTCTTC. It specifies CASSQTSGGASYNEQFF.

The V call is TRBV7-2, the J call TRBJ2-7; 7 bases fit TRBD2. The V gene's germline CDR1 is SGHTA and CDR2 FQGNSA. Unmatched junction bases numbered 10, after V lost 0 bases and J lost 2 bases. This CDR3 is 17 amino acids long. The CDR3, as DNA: TGTGCCAGCAGCTTAGCGGGAGGGCTGGCGGTCACCTACGAGCAGTACTTC. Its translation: CASSLAGGLAVTYEQYF.

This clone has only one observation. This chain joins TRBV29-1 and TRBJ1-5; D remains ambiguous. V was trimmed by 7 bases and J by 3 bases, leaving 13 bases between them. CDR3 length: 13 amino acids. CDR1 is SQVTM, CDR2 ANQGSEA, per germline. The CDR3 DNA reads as TGCAGCGGGGAAGAGGGCACCAATCAGCCCCAGCATTTT. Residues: CSGEEGTNQPQHF.

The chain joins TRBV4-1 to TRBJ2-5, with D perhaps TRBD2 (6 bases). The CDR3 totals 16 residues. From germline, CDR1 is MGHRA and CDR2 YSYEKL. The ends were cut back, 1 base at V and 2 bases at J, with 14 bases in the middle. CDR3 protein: CASSQASARGQETQYF. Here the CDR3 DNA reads TGCGCCAGCAGCCAAGCGTCAGCGCGGGGACAAGAGACCCAGTACTTC.

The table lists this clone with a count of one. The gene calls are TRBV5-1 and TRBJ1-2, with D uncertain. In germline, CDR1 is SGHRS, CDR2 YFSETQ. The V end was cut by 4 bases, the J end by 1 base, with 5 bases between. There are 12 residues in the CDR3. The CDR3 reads CASSASNYGYTF. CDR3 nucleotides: TGCGCCAGCAGCGCCAGTAACTATGGCTACACCTTC.

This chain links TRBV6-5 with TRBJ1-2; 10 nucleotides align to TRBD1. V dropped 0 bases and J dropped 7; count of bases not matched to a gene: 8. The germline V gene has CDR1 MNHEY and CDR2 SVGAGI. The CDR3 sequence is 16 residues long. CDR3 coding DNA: TGTGCCAGCAGTTACTCGGACAGGGGGACTAGTCTTGGCTACACCTTC. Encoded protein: CASSYSDRGTSLGYTF.

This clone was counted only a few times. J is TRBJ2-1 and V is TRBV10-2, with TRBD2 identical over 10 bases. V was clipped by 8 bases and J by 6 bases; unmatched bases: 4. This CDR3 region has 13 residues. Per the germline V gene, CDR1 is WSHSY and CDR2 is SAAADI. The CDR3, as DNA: TGCGCCAGCCGACTAGCGGGTAGCAATGAGCAGTTCTTC. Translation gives CASRLAGSNEQFF.

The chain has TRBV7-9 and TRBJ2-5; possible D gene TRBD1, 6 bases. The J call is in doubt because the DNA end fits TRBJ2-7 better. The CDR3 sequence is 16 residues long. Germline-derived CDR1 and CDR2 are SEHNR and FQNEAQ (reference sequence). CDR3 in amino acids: CASSFSTGAYSYEQYF. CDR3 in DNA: TGTGCCAGCAGTTTCTCGACAGGTGCATATTCCTACGAGCAGTACTTC.

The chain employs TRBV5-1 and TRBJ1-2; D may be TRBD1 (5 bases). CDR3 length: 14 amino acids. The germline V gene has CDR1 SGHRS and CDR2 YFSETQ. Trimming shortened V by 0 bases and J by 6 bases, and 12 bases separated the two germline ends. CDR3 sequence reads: CASSLVGGSDGYTF. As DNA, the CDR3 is TGCGCCAGCAGCTTGGTGGGGGGGTCGGATGGCTACACCTTC.

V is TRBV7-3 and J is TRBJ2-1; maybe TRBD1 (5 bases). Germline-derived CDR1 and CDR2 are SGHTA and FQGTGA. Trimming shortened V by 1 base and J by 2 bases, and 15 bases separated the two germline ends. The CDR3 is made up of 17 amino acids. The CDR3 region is CASSLIVSQGPYNEQFF. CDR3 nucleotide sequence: TGTGCCAGCAGCTTAATTGTGTCTCAGGGTCCCTACAATGAGCAGTTCTTC. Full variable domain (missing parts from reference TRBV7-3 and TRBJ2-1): GAGVSQTPSNKVTEKGKYVELRCDPISGHTALYWYRQSLGQGPEFLIYFQGTGAADDSGLPNDRFFAVRPEGSVSTLKIQRTERGDSAVYLCASSLIVSQGPYNEQFFGPGTRLTVL.

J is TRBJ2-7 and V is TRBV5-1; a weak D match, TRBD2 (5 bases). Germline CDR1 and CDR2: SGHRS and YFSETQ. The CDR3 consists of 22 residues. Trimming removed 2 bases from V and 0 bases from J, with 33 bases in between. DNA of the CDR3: TGCGCCAGCAGCTTAGGGTTCCGCGTCGGGATCCAATTAATGGGAAGCTCCTACGAGCAGTACTTC. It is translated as CASSLGFRVGIQLMGSSYEQYF.

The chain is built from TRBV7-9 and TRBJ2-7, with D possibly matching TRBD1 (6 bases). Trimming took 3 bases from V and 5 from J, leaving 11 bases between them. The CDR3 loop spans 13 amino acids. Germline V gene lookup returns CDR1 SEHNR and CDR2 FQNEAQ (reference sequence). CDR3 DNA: TGTGCCAGCAGCTTCTTGGGGGCCCACGAGCAGTACTTC. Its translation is CASSFLGAHEQYF.

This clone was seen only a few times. The CDR3 sequence: CASSFWTGEGTDTQYF. The CDR3 DNA sequence: TGTGCCAGCAGTTTCTGGACAGGGGAGGGCACAGATACGCAGTATTTT. The rearrangement uses TRBV6-5 and TRBJ2-3; 9 bases map to TRBD1. Per the germline V gene, CDR1 is MNHEY and CDR2 is SVGAGI. Trimming removed 4 bases from V and 1 base from J; junction bases left unmatched: 6. The CDR3 covers 16 residues.

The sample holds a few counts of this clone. CDR3 bases: TGTGCCAGCAGTCAAAACCGGGACAGGGTTCAGTACGAGCAGTACTTC. It yields the protein CASSQNRDRVQYEQYF. The chain uses TRBV27 and TRBJ2-7; the match to TRBD1 covers 9 bases. This CDR3 spans 16 amino acids. The germline gives CDR1 MNHEY, CDR2 SMNVEV (reference sequence). The J segment lost 4 bases and the V segment lost 5 bases, leaving 12 bases of the junction unmatched.

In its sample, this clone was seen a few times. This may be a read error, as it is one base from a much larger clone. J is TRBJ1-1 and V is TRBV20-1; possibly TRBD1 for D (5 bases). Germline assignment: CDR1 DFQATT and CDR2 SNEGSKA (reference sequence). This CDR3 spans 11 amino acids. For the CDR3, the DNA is TGCAGTGCTAGAGGGACAACTGACGCTTTCTTT. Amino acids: CSARGTTDAFF.

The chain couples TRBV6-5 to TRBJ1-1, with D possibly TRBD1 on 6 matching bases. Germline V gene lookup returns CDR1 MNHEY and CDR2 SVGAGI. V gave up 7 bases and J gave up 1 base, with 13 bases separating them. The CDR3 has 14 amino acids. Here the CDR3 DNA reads TGTGCCAGCACCCGGGACAACTCGAACACTGAAGCTTTCTTT. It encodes CASTRDNSNTEAFF.

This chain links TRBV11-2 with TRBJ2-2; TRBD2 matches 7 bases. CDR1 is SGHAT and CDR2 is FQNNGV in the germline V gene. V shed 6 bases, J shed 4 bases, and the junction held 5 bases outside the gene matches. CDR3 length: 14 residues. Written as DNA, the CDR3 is TGTGCCAGCAGTCAGAGCGGGGTCACCGGGGAGCTGTTTTTT. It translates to CASSQSGVTGELFF.

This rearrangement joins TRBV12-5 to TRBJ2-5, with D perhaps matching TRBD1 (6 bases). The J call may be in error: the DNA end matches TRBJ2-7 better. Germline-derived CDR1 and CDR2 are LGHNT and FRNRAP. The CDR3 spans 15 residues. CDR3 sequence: CASGFPEDSSYEQYF. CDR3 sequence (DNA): TGTGCTAGTGGTTTCCCAGAGGACAGCTCCTACGAGCAGTACTTC.

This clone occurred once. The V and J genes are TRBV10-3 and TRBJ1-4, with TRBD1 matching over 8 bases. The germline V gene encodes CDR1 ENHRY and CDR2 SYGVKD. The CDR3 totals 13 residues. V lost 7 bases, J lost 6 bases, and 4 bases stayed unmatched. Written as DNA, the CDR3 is TGTGCCATCAACCAGGGGGCCGATGAAAAACTGTTTTTT. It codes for CAINQGADEKLFF.

The CDR3 DNA reads TGTGCCAGCACCCAGGGGCCCCACCCCTCAGATACGCAGTATTTT. Translation: CASTQGPHPSDTQYF. The chain couples TRBV6-1 to TRBJ2-3; TRBD1 might be the D (6 bases). Per germline, CDR1 MNHNS and CDR2 SASEGT. CDR3 size: 15 residues. The V end was cut by 7 bases, the J end by 4 bases, with 18 bases between.

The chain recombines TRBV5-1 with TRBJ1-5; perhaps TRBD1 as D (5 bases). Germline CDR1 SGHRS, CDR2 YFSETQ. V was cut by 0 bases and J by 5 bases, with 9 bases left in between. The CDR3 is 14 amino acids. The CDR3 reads CASSLGTTDQPQHF. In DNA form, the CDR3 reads TGCGCCAGCAGCTTGGGGACAACAGATCAGCCCCAGCATTTT.